The rows below give T cell receptor beta chains drawn from one sample of a study of OX40 agonist ivuxolimab in advanced cancers. Data came from immunoSEQ multiplex PCR; TCRdb stores just in-frame clones and leaves some out. The data contain about 78,000 clones, about four fifths of them singletons. The sequences come from CD4+ or CD8+ T cells sorted from blood, collected in a trial of the OX40 agonist ivuxolimab. All receptors come from an adult with an advanced solid tumor such as melanoma, head and neck, liver or kidney cancer. CDR3s include the opening cysteine and the closing phenylalanine or tryptophan. Fields, in order: CDR3 protein, J gene, V gene.

CASSQWTGENTEAFF,TRBJ1-1,TRBV28
CASSLNQRGKQFF,TRBJ2-1,TRBV7-2
CASTKAQKLAGAGEQFF,TRBJ2-1,TRBV27
CASSPSEGGQTQYF,TRBJ2-5,TRBV7-3
CASSGSRRQEQYF,TRBJ2-7,TRBV4-2
CAWRWGSGNTEAFF,TRBJ1-1,TRBV30
CASSLDQVSGNTIYF,TRBJ1-3,TRBV11-2
CASSYSSFTSNYGYTF,TRBJ1-2,TRBV6-5
CASSSTGSNQPQHF,TRBJ1-5,TRBV28
CASSLAGGTQYF,TRBJ2-5,TRBV5-6
CASTSVAASTDTQYF,TRBJ2-3,TRBV6-1
CAIMKQGDGYTF,TRBJ1-2,TRBV10-3
CASSLYPRGAMNTEAFF,TRBJ1-1,TRBV4-3
CATGDTLTSPLHF,TRBJ1-6,TRBV6-5
CASSPPNGGGRGEQYF,TRBJ2-7,TRBV18
CASSTVGTGGNTIYF,TRBJ1-3,TRBV9
CASSNRPPSGNTIYF,TRBJ1-3,TRBV19
CATGGTGKINTEAFF,TRBJ1-1,TRBV6-6
CASSDMNTGELFF,TRBJ2-2,TRBV18
CASSMRGRETQYF,TRBJ2-5,TRBV21-1
CASSQEASSYNSPLHF,TRBJ1-6,TRBV4-2
CASSLDAQGWFGNTIYF,TRBJ1-3,TRBV7-2
CASSYPSGISYEQYF,TRBJ2-7,TRBV7-2
CASSLGTSGTYEQYF,-,TRBV28
CASSLLDITIAKNIQYF,TRBJ2-4,TRBV7-9
CASSPGGGTQETQYF,TRBJ2-5,TRBV18
CASSLQGSQPQHF,TRBJ1-5,TRBV28
CASSVGTAIYEQYF,TRBJ2-7,TRBV9
CASSLDTRRPTF,TRBJ1-2,TRBV5-4
CASSRMGSAVNTEAFF,TRBJ1-1,TRBV5-1
CASSAHGTGGGRPGELFF,TRBJ2-2,TRBV28
CASSPPRGKGTEAFF,TRBJ1-1,TRBV14
CASTFGASTDTQYF,TRBJ2-3,TRBV6-1
CASSDTGTANYGYTF,TRBJ1-2,TRBV25-1
CASSPVPTGSNQPQHF,TRBJ1-5,TRBV5-1
CASSGGPQETQYF,TRBJ2-5,TRBV5-1
CASSITSRGADTQYF,TRBJ2-3,TRBV19
CASSWGLAGPTDTQYF,TRBJ2-3,TRBV5-1
CASSIGQAGGQPQHF,TRBJ1-5,TRBV19
CASSPVSGANVLTF,TRBJ2-6,TRBV18
CASSPLDRASYEQYF,TRBJ2-7,TRBV28
CASSGGNTIYF,TRBJ1-3,TRBV14
CASSLGQKETQYF,TRBJ2-5,TRBV7-2